This T cell receptor beta chain is from a study of T cells of healthy individuals. Germline lookup yields CDR1 MNHEY and CDR2 SVGEGT. The CDR3 sequence is 16 residues long. The V gene end was trimmed by 7 bases and the J gene end by 1 base; junction bases not matched to a gene: 10. A few counts support this clonotype. TCRdb reprocessed the 5' RACE reads with MiXCR, giving one entry per CDR3 protein. The sample yields about 100,000 distinct CDR3 sequences, around 17% seen once. The clonotype comes from a human donor in good health. The chain uses TRBV6-2 or TRBV6-3 and TRBJ2-7; 10 nucleotides match TRBD2. CDR3 in DNA: TGTGCCAGCACCCTCGGCGGGACTAGCGCTTCCTACGAGCAGTACTTC. It is translated as CASTLGGTSASYEQYF.